The source of this TCR beta chain is a study of blood T cell repertoires in COVID-19 (dated by TCRdb to about 2020). In the study overall: Samples from collaborators originated in the United States, Italy and Spain and spanned both the acute and convalescent phases of COVID-19. The material from the prospective study consisted of cDNA or gDNA derived from T cells, B-cell-depleted T cells, or PBMCs. Subjects who had been exposed to COVID-19, were actively infected with it, or had recovered from it provided the deeply sampled blood TCRbeta repertoires that made up the dataset. The repertoires were released in a freely available public database intended as a resource for research on the immune response to SARS-CoV-2. The samples were drawn from the first 160 participants of the ongoing ImmuneRACE study and from over 950 subjects provided by 6 global collaborators. Nearly every sample came with metadata listing a de-identified subject ID, COVID-19 status, age in years and sex. Where available, HLA class I and class II types were obtained from metadata supplied by the sample provider rather than from assay-based typing.

Beyond this particular receptor, the publication reports: Clinical and demographic metadata were provided uncurated, with the amount varying by source and participant.

A remark on this clone: What this receptor recognizes is not known. Per-nucleotide qualities are absent, and no much larger clonotype sits a single base away.

The immunoSEQ Assay, a bias-controlled multiplex PCR, was used to amplify TCRbeta CDR3 regions from genomic DNA. Regarding the original processing steps: Within the assay, amplification of reference gene primers was used to estimate how many nucleated cells each sample contained. To quantify the absolute abundance of each unique TCRbeta CDR3 rearrangement, sequence reads were collapsed and filtered. For each sample, productive Simpson clonality was calculated as the square root of Simpson's diversity index across productive rearrangements. TCRdb retrieved this table from immuneACCESS and kept in-frame rearrangements only. Not all clones are present; in checked studies, unresolved V genes account for under half, and no reason is known for the remainder. V and J calls and clone size are copied from that table; D and trimming were computed from the DNA. This sample holds about 250,000 clones; around nine tenths were observed only once. The leading ten clones occupy approximately 1.5% of the sample.

Samples from volunteer blood donors who had recovered from COVID-19 were contributed by a second Seattle source. Each collaborating institution followed its own protocols to collect whole blood in K2EDTA tubes. For TCRbeta analysis, collaborators shipped samples in one of three forms: frozen whole blood, isolated PBMCs, or DNA extracted from either of those sample types. The sequence derives from a woman aged 55-69 years who had recovered from COVID-19. Material for sequencing was peripheral blood.

The sequence in DNA is TGTGCCAGCAGCCACGACAGGGGAGCTAACTATGGCTACACCTTC. The translation is CASSHDRGANYGYTF. The rearrangement joined TRBV2 to TRBJ1-2; 8 central nucleotides agree with TRBD1. The V end gives up 6 bases and the J end 0 bases, leaving 6 bases in the junction not matched to a gene. CDR1 SNHLY and CDR2 FYNNEI were looked up in the germline V gene. The CDR3 numbers 15 residues from cysteine through phenylalanine. Only the CDR3 DNA stays, 45 bases, in frame from base 1.